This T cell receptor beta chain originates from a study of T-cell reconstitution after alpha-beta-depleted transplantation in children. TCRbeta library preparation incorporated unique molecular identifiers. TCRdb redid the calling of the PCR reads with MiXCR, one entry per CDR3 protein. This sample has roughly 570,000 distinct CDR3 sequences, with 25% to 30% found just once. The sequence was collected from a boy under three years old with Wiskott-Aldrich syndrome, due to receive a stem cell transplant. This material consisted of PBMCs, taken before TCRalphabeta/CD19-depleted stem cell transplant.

CDR3 residues: CASSHNLFQETQYF. The CDR3 DNA reads TGTGCCAGCAGTCATAACCTATTCCAAGAGACCCAGTACTTC. V is TRBV27 and J is TRBJ2-5; D gene uncertain. Between the trimmed V and J ends, which lost 5 bases and 1 base, there was a span of 11 bases. The CDR3 has 14 amino acids. Germline V CDR1 and CDR2: MNHEY, SMNVEV (reference sequence).